One and the same sample provided the 19 T cell receptor beta chains below, sequenced in a study of shared clonotypes between healthy human individuals. The method was immunoSEQ multiplex PCR; TCRdb's version includes in-frame clones alone and lacks a portion of them. The top ten clones hold nearly 1.5% of a sample with some 900,000 clones, roughly 72% of them seen once. Source material: memory CD4+ T cells sorted from blood. Subset given: CD45RA-negative fraction. The receptors stem from a man between 18 and 35 years old in good health.

This clone was seen more than once but under ten times. The V call is TRBV7-2, the J call TRBJ1-4, with D maybe TRBD1 (6 bases). Germline-derived CDR1 and CDR2 are SGHTA and FQGNSA. With 1 base removed from V and 8 bases from J, the gap between germline ends came to 14 bases. This CDR3 is built from 15 residues. CDR3: CASSLETGISEKLFF. The CDR3 nucleotides read TGTGCCAGCAGCTTAGAGACAGGCATAAGCGAAAAACTGTTTTTT.

The V and J genes are TRBV6-1 and TRBJ2-7, with TRBD1 matching over 8 bases. Germline V gives CDR1 MNHNS, CDR2 SASEGT. This CDR3 is 13 amino acids long. Germline trimming cut 6 bases from V and 3 bases from J; bases unmatched to any gene: 4. The CDR3 loop reads CASRSGQDYEQYF. The CDR3 nucleotides are TGTGCCAGCAGATCGGGACAGGACTACGAGCAGTACTTC.

The gene calls are TRBV4-1 and TRBJ1-4; D is perhaps TRBD1 (5 bases). The CDR3 consists of 14 residues. Germline assignment: CDR1 MGHRA and CDR2 YSYEKL. Trimming removed 1 base from V and 8 bases from J, with 11 bases in between. The CDR3 sequence: CASSQAGGEEKLFF. CDR3 sequence (DNA): TGCGCCAGCAGCCAAGCGGGGGGGGAGGAAAAACTGTTTTTT.

This clone has a handful of counts. V usage is TRBV6-5 and J usage is TRBJ2-3; 8 nucleotides match TRBD2. CDR1 MNHEY and CDR2 SVGAGI come from the germline V gene. The CDR3 spans 15 residues. Unmatched junction bases numbered 13, after V lost 9 bases and J lost 5 bases. The CDR3 bases are TGTGCCAGGACCGTCAGCGGGAGTGGATTAGATACGCAGTATTTT. It codes for CARTVSGSGLDTQYF.

V and J are TRBV5-1 and TRBJ1-6, with TRBD1 as a possible D gene (5 bases). Trimming left V 4 bases short and J 9 bases short, with 14 bases between. This CDR3 is 14 amino acids long. Germline values: CDR1 SGHRS, CDR2 YFSETQ. Here the CDR3 DNA reads TGCGCCAGCAGCCAGGGCGAAGTAGGTTCACCCCTCCACTTT. Translating gives CASSQGEVGSPLHF.

The chain recombines TRBV5-1 with TRBJ2-3; TRBD1 matches at 9 bases. After removal of 2 bases from V and 4 bases from J, the junction contained 5 bases not matched to a gene. The CDR3 spans 15 residues. The germline V gene has CDR1 SGHRS and CDR2 YFSETQ. CDR3 bases: TGCGCCAGCAGCTTAAACACAGGGGGCGCAGATACGCAGTATTTT. Amino acid sequence: CASSLNTGGADTQYF. The whole variable domain, remainder taken from reference TRBV5-1 and TRBJ2-3, is KAGVTQTPRYLIKTRGQQVTLSCSPISGHRSVSWYQQTPGQGLQFLFEYFSETQRNKGNFPGRFSGRQFSNSRSEMNVSTLELGDSALYLCASSLNTGGADTQYFGPGTRLTVL.

V usage is TRBV4-1 and J usage is TRBJ1-6, with 7 bases matching TRBD1. Looked up from germline, CDR1 is MGHRA and CDR2 is YSYEKL. The V and J ends lost 1 base and 0 bases, in that order; junction bases with no gene match: 15. The CDR3 extends over 21 amino acids. In nucleotides, the CDR3 is TGCGCCAGCAGCCAAGCCCGAGGGACAGAGTATTTTAGCTCCTATAATTCACCCCTCCACTTT. This codes for CASSQARGTEYFSSYNSPLHF.

This sequence joins TRBV19 and TRBJ1-1; 7 bases are shared with TRBD1. With 1 base clipped from V and 7 bases from J, the junction kept 9 bases outside the gene matches. The CDR3 consists of 15 residues. Germline V gene data show CDR1 as LNHDA and CDR2 as SQIVND (reference sequence). In DNA form, the CDR3 reads TGTGCCAGTAGTATAGTCTCCCTGGACAGGAATGAAGCTTTCTTT. Its protein is CASSIVSLDRNEAFF.

The rearrangement joins TRBV5-1 to TRBJ1-1; TRBD1 might be the D (5 bases). The CDR3 has 14 amino acids. Trimming pared 4 bases from V and 4 bases from J, leaving 14 bases between. Germline V gene data show CDR1 as SGHRS and CDR2 as YFSETQ. This chain's CDR3 is CASSAVGVSTEAFF. In nucleotides, the CDR3 is TGCGCCAGCAGCGCTGTGGGGGTAAGCACTGAAGCTTTCTTT.

This chain uses TRBV28 with TRBJ1-2; possibly TRBD1 for D (6 bases). The CDR3 is 15 residues long. The germline gives CDR1 MDHEN, CDR2 SYDVKM. Trimming left V 2 bases short and J 4 bases short, with 14 bases between. CDR3 sequence: CASSLGGSVAYGYTF. The CDR3 nucleotides read TGTGCCAGCAGTTTAGGGGGCAGCGTGGCCTATGGCTACACCTTC.

The chain has TRBV7-8 and TRBJ1-3; D remains unclear. This CDR3 is 14 amino acids long. V was cut by 3 bases and J by 2 bases, with 8 bases left in between. The germline V gene encodes CDR1 SGHVS and CDR2 FQNEAQ. CDR3 sequence reads: CASSLAGPGNTIYF. The CDR3 DNA is TGTGCCAGCAGCTTGGCAGGTCCTGGAAACACCATATATTTT.

This chain links TRBV30 with TRBJ2-7; 9 bases agree with TRBD1. With V trimmed by 3 bases and J by 5 bases, 11 bases remained unmatched. CDR1 and CDR2 from the germline V gene are GTSNPN and SVGIG (reference sequence). The CDR3 extends over 15 amino acids. CDR3 sequence (DNA): TGTGCCTGGAGACAGACCGGGACAGGGTACAACGAGCAGTACTTC. Its translation: CAWRQTGTGYNEQYF.

The rearrangement links TRBV6-6 to TRBJ2-7; 7 nucleotides line up with TRBD1. J lost 3 bases, V lost 5 bases, and 4 bases had no gene match. The CDR3 covers 13 residues. Germline values: CDR1 MNHNY, CDR2 SVGAGI (reference sequence). As DNA, the CDR3 is TGTGCCAGCAGTATCCGACAGGGCTACGAGCAGTACTTC. It encodes CASSIRQGYEQYF.

The J gene is TRBJ2-7, the V gene TRBV5-1; tentatively, D is TRBD1 or TRBD2 (6 bases each). Trimming took 0 bases from V and 6 from J, leaving 16 bases between them. The CDR3 has 15 residues. CDR1 SGHRS and CDR2 YFSETQ come from the germline V gene. The CDR3 nucleotides are TGCGCCAGCAGCTTGGCCCTAGGAGAGGGGGGCGAGCAGTACTTC. It specifies CASSLALGEGGEQYF.

The chain carries TRBV6-5 and TRBJ2-3; D is possibly TRBD2 (6 bases). The CDR3 is 13 amino acids. Trimming removed 7 bases at V and 3 bases at J, with 11 bases between. Germline loops: CDR1 MNHEY, CDR2 SVGAGI. In nucleotides, the CDR3 is TGTGCCAGCACGTCGGGAGTAACAGATACGCAGTATTTT. It encodes CASTSGVTDTQYF.

The rearrangement links TRBV6-6 to TRBJ1-1; the match to TRBD1 covers 7 bases. This CDR3 is built from 14 residues. V lost 5 bases, J lost 6 bases, and 9 bases stayed unmatched. The V gene's germline CDR1 is MNHNY and CDR2 SVGAGI (reference sequence). The CDR3 DNA sequence: TGTGCCAGCAGTCCCGGACAGGAGAGGGCTGAAGCTTTCTTT. This gives the protein CASSPGQERAEAFF.

This chain connects TRBV19 to TRBJ2-7; unclear D gene. The CDR3 is 15 residues long. Germline CDR1 LNHDA, CDR2 SQIVND (reference sequence). The V and J ends lost 6 bases and 2 bases respectively, with 17 bases between them. The CDR3 sequence is CASRSTEGGTYEQYF. As DNA, the CDR3 is TGTGCCAGTAGATCCACAGAAGGTGGGACCTACGAGCAGTACTTC.

This clone came up once. The chain joins TRBV5-1 to TRBJ2-7; the match to TRBD2 covers 8 bases. This CDR3 spans 16 amino acids. The trim removed 2 bases at V and 0 bases at J, leaving 7 bases unmatched. Germline V lookup: CDR1 SGHRS, CDR2 YFSETQ. CDR3: CASSLLAAQSSYEQYF. The CDR3 DNA sequence: TGCGCCAGCAGCTTACTAGCGGCCCAGAGCTCCTACGAGCAGTACTTC. The complete variable domain, with remaining parts taken from reference TRBV5-1 and TRBJ2-7, reads KAGVTQTPRYLIKTRGQQVTLSCSPISGHRSVSWYQQTPGQGLQFLFEYFSETQRNKGNFPGRFSGRQFSNSRSEMNVSTLELGDSALYLCASSLLAAQSSYEQYFGPGTRLTVT.

Comments on this clone: Other DNA variants within this sample encode the same CDR3. The chain combines TRBV9 with TRBJ1-6; possibly TRBD1 for D (6 bases). Trimming cost V 0 bases and J 7 bases, with 11 bases left between them. Looked up from germline, CDR1 is SGDLS and CDR2 is YYNGEE. The length of the CDR3 is 15 residues. CDR3 DNA sequence: TGTGCCAGCAGCGTAGGAGGGGGAGAAAATTCACCCCTCCACTTT. It specifies CASSVGGGENSPLHF.